One and the same sample provided the 11 T cell receptor beta chains below, sequenced in a study of T cell responses to AZD1222 COVID-19 vaccine. Sequencing used immunoSEQ multiplex PCR; TCRdb keeps in-frame clones, though not all of them. Seen here are around 100,000 clones, about 86% observed once, and the top ten hold 6.3%. The sequenced sample was peripheral blood, obtained on day 0 of AZD1222 vaccination. The source is an adult in good health.

This chain connects TRBV5-5 to TRBJ2-5; D is possibly TRBD1 or TRBD2 (6 bases each). Trimming left V 7 bases short and J 2 bases short, with 15 bases between. There are 14 residues in the CDR3. Germline V gene lookup returns CDR1 SGHKS and CDR2 YYEKEE (reference sequence). CDR3 sequence (DNA): TGTGCCAGCCGCGGGACACCGGGTCAAGAGACCCAGTACTTC. Residues: CASRGTPGQETQYF.

The chain combines TRBV5-5 with TRBJ2-7; 10 bases fit TRBD2. CDR1 is SGHKS and CDR2 is YYEKEE in the germline V gene (reference sequence). Losses at the gene ends were 4 bases for V and 3 bases for J; bases not matched to a gene: 4. The CDR3 has 14 residues. The CDR3 is CASSTGLAVYEQYF. In nucleotides, the CDR3 is TGTGCCAGCAGCACCGGACTAGCGGTCTACGAGCAGTACTTC.

The CDR3, as DNA: TGTGCCAGCAGTCCCCCCGGTAAGAACACTGAAGCTTTCTTT. The encoded protein is CASSPPGKNTEAFF. V and J are TRBV11-3 and TRBJ1-1; D gene unclear. This CDR3 contains 14 residues. With 6 bases removed from V and 1 base from J, the gap between germline ends came to 12 bases. Germline CDR1 and CDR2: SGHNT and YENEEA. Drawing the rest from reference TRBV11-3 and TRBJ1-1, the complete variable domain is EAGVVQSPRYKIIEKKQPVAFWCNPISGHNTLYWYLQNLGQGPELLIRYENEEAVDDSQLPKDRFSAERLKGVDSTLKIQPAELGDSAVYLCASSPPGKNTEAFFGQGTRLTVV.

The CDR3 loop reads CASSHRGPNTEAFF. CDR3 in DNA: TGTGCCAGCAGCCATCGGGGTCCGAACACTGAAGCTTTCTTT. The V and J genes are TRBV14 and TRBJ1-1, with D hard to call. In germline, CDR1 is SGHDN, CDR2 FVKESK. The CDR3 is 14 residues long. Trimming took 3 bases from V and 1 from J, leaving 9 bases between them.

The chain links TRBV7-9 to TRBJ2-1; no definite D call. Germline V CDR1 and CDR2: SEHNR, FQNEAQ (reference sequence). Trimming stripped 5 bases from V and 10 bases from J, with 18 bases between. The CDR3 covers 14 residues. CDR3 region: CASSTRHPGKEQFF. In DNA form, the CDR3 reads TGTGCCAGCAGCACACGCCACCCAGGTAAAGAGCAGTTCTTC.

The J gene is TRBJ2-3, the V gene TRBV11-2; 10 nucleotides match TRBD2. Germline values: CDR1 SGHAT, CDR2 FQNNGV. Trimming cost V 2 bases and J 6 bases; bases outside gene matches: 5. This CDR3 region has 15 residues. Here the CDR3 DNA reads TGTGCCAGCAGCTTATTTCTAGCGGGGGTGGATACGCAGTATTTT. Encoded protein: CASSLFLAGVDTQYF.

The chain employs TRBV6-5 and TRBJ2-1; D unresolved. Per the germline V gene, CDR1 is MNHEY and CDR2 is SVGAGI. V gave up 6 bases and J gave up 11 bases, with 11 bases separating them. The CDR3 runs to 11 residues. The CDR3 DNA reads as TGTGCCAGCAGCAGTTGGCCTCAGCAGTTCTTC. Encoded protein: CASSSWPQQFF.

The chain links TRBV7-2 to TRBJ1-1; maybe TRBD1 (5 bases). This CDR3 contains 13 residues. CDR1 and CDR2 from the germline V gene are SGHTA and FQGNSA. The V and J ends lost 5 bases and 1 base respectively, with 8 bases between them. The CDR3 region is CASSGGRNTEAFF. In nucleotides, the CDR3 is TGTGCCAGCAGCGGGGGGAGGAACACTGAAGCTTTCTTT.

V and J are TRBV19 and TRBJ2-1; D unresolved. Between the trimmed V and J ends, which lost 6 bases and 5 bases, there was a span of 14 bases. In germline, CDR1 is LNHDA, CDR2 SQIVND (reference sequence). The CDR3 is 14 amino acids. The CDR3: CASRHLGGHNEQFF. The CDR3 DNA reads as TGTGCCAGTAGGCATCTAGGCGGACACAATGAGCAGTTCTTC.

The V and J genes are TRBV5-6 and TRBJ2-3, with TRBD2 matching 8 bases. The CDR3 is 14 residues long. CDR1 and CDR2 (germline): SGHDT, YYEEEE. V lost 5 bases to trimming and J lost 2 bases; unmatched junction nucleotides: 4. CDR3 coding DNA: TGTGCCAGCAGAACTAGCGGATACACAGATACGCAGTATTTT. It translates to CASRTSGYTDTQYF.

This chain joins TRBV19 and TRBJ1-1; a weak D match, TRBD1 (6 bases). V lost 1 base and J lost 5, with 14 bases in between. CDR3 size: 15 residues. Germline CDR1 reads LNHDA; CDR2 reads SQIVND (reference sequence). DNA for the CDR3: TGTGCCAGTAGTATAGGGGGGGGCGCGAGGACTGAAGCTTTCTTT. This sequence encodes CASSIGGGARTEAFF.